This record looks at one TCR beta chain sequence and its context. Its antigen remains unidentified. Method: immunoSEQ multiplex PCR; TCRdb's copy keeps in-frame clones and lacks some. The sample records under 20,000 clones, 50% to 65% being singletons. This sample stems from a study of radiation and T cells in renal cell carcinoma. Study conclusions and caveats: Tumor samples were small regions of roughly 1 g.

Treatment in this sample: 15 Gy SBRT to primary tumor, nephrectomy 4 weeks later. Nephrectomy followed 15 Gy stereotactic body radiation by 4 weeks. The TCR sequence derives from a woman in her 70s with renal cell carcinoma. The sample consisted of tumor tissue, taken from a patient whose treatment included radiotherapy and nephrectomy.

CDR3 protein: CASSVDASGGVAYNEQFF. CDR3 sequence (DNA): TGTGCCAGCAGCGTAGATGCCAGCGGGGGGGTCGCCTACAATGAGCAGTTCTTC. V and J are TRBV9 and TRBJ2-1, with 10 bases lining up with TRBD2. CDR3 size: 18 residues. J gave up 2 bases and V 0 bases, and 8 bases lay outside the gene matches. Germline V lookup: CDR1 SGDLS, CDR2 YYNGEE.